The next 8 T cell receptor beta chains were all read from a single sample in a study of control samples from healthy donors and cancer patients. Here immunoSEQ multiplex PCR was the method, and the copy in TCRdb shows in-frame clones only, minus some. The table has 350,000 to 450,000 clones, 75% to 95% seen once. What was sequenced was PBMCs. The receptors shown here come from a man aged 35 to 55 with head and neck cancer.

The V gene is TRBV6-5, the J gene TRBJ2-1; 8 positions match TRBD1. The CDR3 is 14 amino acids. Germline CDR1 and CDR2: MNHEY and SVGAGI. J was trimmed by 6 bases and V by 5 bases; bases with no gene match: 6. CDR3 sequence (DNA): TGTGCCAGCAGTCGGTCGGACAGGGTCAATGAGCAGTTCTTC. Its translation: CASSRSDRVNEQFF.

The rearrangement joins TRBV30 to TRBJ2-6; D remains unclear. CDR3 length: 15 residues. Germline loops: CDR1 GTSNPN, CDR2 SVGIG (reference sequence). Trimming pared 2 bases from V and 5 bases from J, leaving 13 bases between. The CDR3: CAWSILAERANVLTF. The CDR3 nucleotides read TGTGCCTGGAGTATCCTGGCGGAAAGGGCCAACGTCCTGACTTTC.

This clone was recorded only once. This chain links TRBV6-5 with TRBJ1-1; D is unresolved. There are 12 residues in the CDR3. The V gene's germline CDR1 is MNHEY and CDR2 SVGAGI. V lost 6 bases and J lost 0, with 5 bases in between. CDR3 protein: CASRGVNTEAFF. CDR3 in DNA: TGTGCCAGCAGGGGAGTGAACACTGAAGCTTTCTTT.

This chain links TRBV9 with TRBJ1-6; no reliable D call. The CDR3 has 16 residues. The V and J ends lost 0 bases and 0 bases respectively, with 7 bases between them. Looked up from germline, CDR1 is SGDLS and CDR2 is YYNGEE. CDR3 in amino acids: CASSVVGSSYNSPLHF. The CDR3 nucleotides are TGTGCCAGCAGCGTAGTAGGGAGCTCCTATAATTCACCCCTCCACTTT.

The rearrangement joins TRBV7-9 to TRBJ2-1; D remains unclear. The CDR3 totals 13 residues. The germline V gene encodes CDR1 SEHNR and CDR2 FQNEAQ (reference sequence). The germline V and J ends were trimmed by 0 bases and 7 bases, with 7 bases remaining between them. The CDR3 sequence is CASSLAPKNEQFF. CDR3 DNA sequence: TGTGCCAGCAGCTTAGCTCCCAAGAATGAGCAGTTCTTC.

Worth noting for this clone: The sample holds other DNA sequences that translate to the same CDR3. This chain joins TRBV7-9 and TRBJ2-1; TRBD1 matches at 8 bases. Germline CDR1 and CDR2: SEHNR and FQNEAQ (reference sequence). The ends lost 2 bases at V and 6 bases at J; junction bases unmatched: 6. The CDR3 loop spans 15 amino acids. The CDR3 spells CASSLMQGAGNEQFF. The CDR3 bases are TGTGCCAGCAGCTTAATGCAGGGGGCCGGCAATGAGCAGTTCTTC.

This clone was found once. The chain employs TRBV11-2 and TRBJ2-3, with 8 bases matching TRBD2. CDR3 length equals 14 residues. After removal of 0 bases from V and 5 bases from J, the junction contained 1 base not matched to a gene. CDR1 is SGHAT and CDR2 is FQNNGV in the germline V gene. The CDR3 coding sequence is TGTGCCAGCAGCTTAGATCGGGGGGGAGATACGCAGTATTTT. Translated, it gives CASSLDRGGDTQYF.

The V gene is TRBV27, the J gene TRBJ2-1; 8 positions match TRBD1. The CDR3 has 16 amino acids. With 1 base clipped from V and 0 bases from J, the junction kept 2 bases outside the gene matches. Looked up from germline, CDR1 is MNHEY and CDR2 is SMNVEV (reference sequence). The CDR3 here is CASSLYRGSSYNEQFF. In DNA, the CDR3 is TGTGCCAGCAGTTTATACAGGGGGAGCTCCTACAATGAGCAGTTCTTC.